This is a list of T cell receptor beta chains from one sample in a study of shared clonotypes between healthy human individuals. Clones were read by immunoSEQ multiplex PCR, and TCRdb kept only the in-frame ones, dropping some. Of 2 million or so clones listed, 90% to 95% are singletons. The sequenced material came from naive CD4+ T cells sorted from blood. The source is a man younger than 30 in good health. Both conserved end residues are part of each CDR3. D genes are given only for firm matches.

- | TRBJ2-7 | TRBV5-6 | CASSFRVRTYEQYF
- | TRBJ2-1 | TRBV27 | CASTPDSSSYNEQFF
- | TRBJ2-7 | TRBV27 | CASSSGKGYEQYF
- | TRBJ1-2 | TRBV5-6 | CASSLIWNGDYGYTF
- | TRBJ1-1 | TRBV25-1 | CASSGPGVVTEAFF
- | TRBJ2-7 | TRBV11-2 | CASSTDSSYEQYF
- | TRBJ2-7 | TRBV5-1 | CASSLGASGGYEQYF
TRBD1 | TRBJ1-2 | TRBV9 | CASSVSGGQGNGYTF
- | TRBJ2-4 | TRBV6-5 | CASSYRGGAKNIQYF
- | TRBJ2-5 | TRBV5-1 | CASTIRIGGAEETQYF
- | TRBJ2-3 | TRBV7-3 | CASSPRDGTDTQYF
- | TRBJ2-3 | TRBV6-4 | CASSAQTFDTQYF
- | TRBJ2-3 | TRBV10-3 | CAISRSTDTQYF
- | TRBJ2-3 | TRBV7-2 | CASRLGMLDTQYF
- | TRBJ1-1 | TRBV7-6 | CASSLGVVTEAFF
TRBD2 | TRBJ2-1 | TRBV25-1 | CASSGHTGGPHNEQFF
TRBD1 | TRBJ2-7 | TRBV5-1 | CASSWTERQGASEQYF
- | TRBJ2-3 | TRBV6-6 | CASTADTQYF
TRBD1 | TRBJ2-3 | TRBV6-5 | CASSTGQGLQYF
- | TRBJ2-3 | TRBV6-5 | CASSRDRTDTQYF